This T cell receptor beta chain was observed in a study of CD8 T cells in ankylosing spondylitis (dated by TCRdb to 2016 to 2017). Some background on the complete study: To find TCR variants linked to disease, the study profiled T cell receptor beta repertoires in ankylosing spondylitis patients and healthy donors. The whole study cohort included 85 to 120 healthy donors and 25 or so ankylosing spondylitis patients. Peripheral blood was sampled, and synovial fluid was also collected from ankylosing spondylitis patients.

Results the study describes overall, beyond this receptor: According to the report, matched synovial fluid samples from ankylosing spondylitis patients were significantly enriched for the disease-linked clones. A CD8+ phenotype was shown by the disease-linked clones, which were found at relatively low frequencies in peripheral blood. A TCR beta motif of fewer than 10 highly homologous amino acid variants appeared characteristic of blood from ankylosing spondylitis patients. Some motif variants had previously been reported in the synovial fluid and blood of reactive arthritis patients, which suggests shared mechanisms of disease initiation.

Worth noting for this clonotype: There is no known antigen for this receptor. Mismatch with germline at one junction end may stem from a read error.

The instrument given in TCRdb is Illumina HiSeq 2500. Quantitative 5'-RACE with molecular barcodes was the method used to prepare the TCR beta libraries. In the original analysis: Disease-linked TCR variants were identified with a new computational method built on a probabilistic model of VDJ rearrangement. TCRdb reanalyzed the raw reads on its own, using fastp at Q25 for trimming and MiXCR for clone calling, and kept in-frame beta chains. Each CDR3 protein appears once, grouped with its most common genes and DNA. It is TCRdb's table, rather than the study itself, that gives the V and J calls and clone size. This sample holds 220,000 or so distinct CDR3 sequences; approximately 20% were observed only once. Jointly, the top ten make up about 42% of the sample. The CDR3 runs 12 amino acids, cysteine and phenylalanine included. Here the CDR3 DNA is all that survives: 36 bases in frame from base 1. From a lookup of the germline V gene, CDR1 and CDR2 are SQVTM and ANQGSEA.

This receptor was obtained from a male donor with ankylosing spondylitis. This chain is built from TRBV29-1 and TRBJ2-7; a stretch of 9 junction bases matches TRBD1. The sample taken for sequencing was blood, either unsorted or a sorted T cell fraction (not recorded which). The CDR3 corresponds to CSVEGQGFEQHF. The nucleotides are TGCAGCGTTGAGGGACAGGGTTTCGAGCAGCACTTC.